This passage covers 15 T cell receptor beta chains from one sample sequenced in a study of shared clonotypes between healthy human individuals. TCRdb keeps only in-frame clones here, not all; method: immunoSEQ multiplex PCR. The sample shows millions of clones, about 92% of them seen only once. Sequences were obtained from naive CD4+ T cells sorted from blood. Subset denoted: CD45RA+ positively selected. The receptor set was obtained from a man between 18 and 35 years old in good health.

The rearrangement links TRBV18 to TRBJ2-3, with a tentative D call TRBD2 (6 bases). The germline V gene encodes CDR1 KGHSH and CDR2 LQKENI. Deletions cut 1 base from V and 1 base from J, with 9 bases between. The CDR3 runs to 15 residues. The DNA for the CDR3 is TGTGCCAGCTCACCACAAGCTAGCGGCACAGATACGCAGTATTTT. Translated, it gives CASSPQASGTDTQYF.

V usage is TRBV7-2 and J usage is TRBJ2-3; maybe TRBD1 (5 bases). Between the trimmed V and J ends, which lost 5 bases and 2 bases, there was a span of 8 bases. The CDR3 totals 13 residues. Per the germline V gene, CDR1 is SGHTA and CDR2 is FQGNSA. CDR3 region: CASSPQVTDTQYF. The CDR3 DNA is TGTGCCAGCAGCCCACAGGTCACAGATACGCAGTATTTT.

This chain's CDR3 is CAWVRQGGAGELFF. CDR3 DNA sequence: TGTGCCTGGGTTCGACAGGGGGGCGCCGGGGAGCTGTTTTTT. This chain uses TRBV30 with TRBJ2-2, with TRBD1 identical over 9 bases. The CDR3 has 14 residues. The J segment lost 6 bases and the V segment lost 5 bases, leaving 7 bases of the junction unmatched. Germline CDR1 GTSNPN, CDR2 SVGIG (reference sequence). The full variable domain, in which reference TRBV30 and TRBJ2-2 provide the parts outside the CDR3, is SQTIHQWPATLVQPVGSPLSLECTVEGTSNPNLYWYRQAAGRGLQLLFYSVGIGQISSEVPQNLSASRPQDRQFILSSKKLLLSDSGFYLCAWVRQGGAGELFFGEGSRLTVL.

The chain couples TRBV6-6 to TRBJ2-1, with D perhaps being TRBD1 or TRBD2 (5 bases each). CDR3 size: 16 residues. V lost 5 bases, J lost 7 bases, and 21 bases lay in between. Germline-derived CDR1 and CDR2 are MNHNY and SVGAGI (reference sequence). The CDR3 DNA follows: TGTGCCAGCAGTAGAGGGGCCAACCCCATGGGGAATGAGCAGTTCTTC. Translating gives CASSRGANPMGNEQFF.

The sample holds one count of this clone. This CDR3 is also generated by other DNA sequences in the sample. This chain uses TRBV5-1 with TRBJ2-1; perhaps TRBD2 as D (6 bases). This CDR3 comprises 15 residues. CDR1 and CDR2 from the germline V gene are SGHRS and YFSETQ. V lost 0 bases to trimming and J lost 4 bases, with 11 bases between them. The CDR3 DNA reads TGCGCCAGCAGCTTGGGAGGTGGGAGGTACAATGAGCAGTTCTTC. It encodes CASSLGGGRYNEQFF.

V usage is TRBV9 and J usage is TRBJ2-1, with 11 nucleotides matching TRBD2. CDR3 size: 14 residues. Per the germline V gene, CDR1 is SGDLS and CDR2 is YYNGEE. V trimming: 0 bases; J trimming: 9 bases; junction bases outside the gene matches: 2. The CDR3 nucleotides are TGTGCCAGCAGCGTAGGGACTAGCGGGCTTGAGCAGTTCTTC. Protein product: CASSVGTSGLEQFF.

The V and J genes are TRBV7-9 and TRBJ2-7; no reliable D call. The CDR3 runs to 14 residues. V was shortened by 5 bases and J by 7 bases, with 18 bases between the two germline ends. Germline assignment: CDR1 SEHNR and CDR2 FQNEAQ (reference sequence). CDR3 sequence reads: CASSQGPPQWEQYF. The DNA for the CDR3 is TGTGCCAGCAGCCAAGGACCCCCTCAGTGGGAGCAGTACTTC.

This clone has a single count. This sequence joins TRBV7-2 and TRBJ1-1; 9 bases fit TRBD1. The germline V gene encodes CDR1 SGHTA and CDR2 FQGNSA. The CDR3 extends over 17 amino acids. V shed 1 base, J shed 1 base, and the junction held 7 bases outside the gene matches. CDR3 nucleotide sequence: TGTGCCAGCAGCTTAGTACCTCAGGGACAGGGGAACACTGAAGCTTTCTTT. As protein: CASSLVPQGQGNTEAFF.

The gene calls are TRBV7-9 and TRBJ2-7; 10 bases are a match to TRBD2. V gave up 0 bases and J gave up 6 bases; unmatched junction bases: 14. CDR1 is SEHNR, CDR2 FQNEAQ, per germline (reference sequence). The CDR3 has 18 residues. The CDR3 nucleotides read TGTGCCAGCAGCTTAGCGCTCCGGAATTTGAGCGGGAGGGGCGAGCAGTACTTC. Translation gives CASSLALRNLSGRGEQYF.

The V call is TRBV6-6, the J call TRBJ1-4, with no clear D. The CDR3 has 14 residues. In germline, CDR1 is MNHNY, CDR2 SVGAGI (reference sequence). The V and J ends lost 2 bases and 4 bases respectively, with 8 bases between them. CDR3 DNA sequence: TGTGCCAGCAGTTACGGTGGACTTAATGAAAAACTGTTTTTT. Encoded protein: CASSYGGLNEKLFF.

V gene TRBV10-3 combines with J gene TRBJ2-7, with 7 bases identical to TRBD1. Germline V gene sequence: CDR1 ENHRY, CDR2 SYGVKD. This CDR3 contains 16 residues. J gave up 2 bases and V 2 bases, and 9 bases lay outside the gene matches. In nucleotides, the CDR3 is TGTGCCATCAGTGAGACAGGGGCCTTCATCCCCTACGAGCAGTACTTC. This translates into CAISETGAFIPYEQYF.

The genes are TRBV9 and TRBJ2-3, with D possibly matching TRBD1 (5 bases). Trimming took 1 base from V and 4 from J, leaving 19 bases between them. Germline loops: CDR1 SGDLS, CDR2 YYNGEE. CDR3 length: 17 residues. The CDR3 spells CASSVRTGAFVPDTQYF. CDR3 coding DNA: TGTGCCAGCAGCGTAAGAACAGGCGCTTTTGTCCCAGATACGCAGTATTTT.

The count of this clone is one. The CDR3 loop reads CASSPRTGKGTDTQYF. CDR3 sequence (DNA): TGTGCCAGCAGCCCGAGGACAGGGAAAGGGACAGATACGCAGTATTTT. The chain uses TRBV21-1 and TRBJ2-3; no DNA check was done on the table's D call, TRBD1. TRBV21-1 is flagged as a pseudogene. The CDR3 is 16 residues long.

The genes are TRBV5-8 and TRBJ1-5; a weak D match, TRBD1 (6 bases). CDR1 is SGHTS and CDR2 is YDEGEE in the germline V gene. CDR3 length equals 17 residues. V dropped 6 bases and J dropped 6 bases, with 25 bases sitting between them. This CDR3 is CASNTGYSIGLGQPQHF. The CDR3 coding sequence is TGTGCCAGCAACACAGGGTACAGTATCGGGCTAGGTCAGCCCCAGCATTTT.

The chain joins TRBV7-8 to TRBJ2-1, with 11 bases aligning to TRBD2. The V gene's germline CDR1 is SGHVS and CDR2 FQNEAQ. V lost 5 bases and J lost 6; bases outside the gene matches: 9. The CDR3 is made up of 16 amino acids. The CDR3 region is CASSLKILAGGNEQFF. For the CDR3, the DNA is TGTGCCAGCAGCCTCAAGATTCTAGCGGGGGGCAATGAGCAGTTCTTC. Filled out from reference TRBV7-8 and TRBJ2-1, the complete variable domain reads GAGVSQSPRYKVAKRGQDVALRCDPISGHVSLFWYQQALGQGPEFLTYFQNEAQLDKSGLPSDRFFAERPEGSVSTLKIQRTQQEDSAVYLCASSLKILAGGNEQFFGPGTRLTVL.